This T cell receptor beta chain was observed in a study of T-cell reconstitution after alpha-beta-depleted transplantation in children. Unique molecular identifiers were used to barcode this TCRbeta library. TCRdb reprocessed the PCR reads with MiXCR, giving one entry per CDR3 protein. The data show approximately 200,000 distinct CDR3 sequences, roughly 15% seen once. This CDR3 is 18 amino acids long. Per germline, CDR1 SGHAT and CDR2 FQDESV (reference sequence). The junction had 13 bases not matched to a gene; V was cut back by 5 bases and J by 0 bases. The receptor was isolated from a human donor who donated a stem cell graft to a child with acute lymphoblastic leukemia. V is TRBV11-1 and J is TRBJ2-4, with 7 positions matching TRBD2. The sample was PBMCs from the stem cell graft donor, taken from the stem cell graft. The CDR3 reads CASSPTREGSLAKNIQYF. The CDR3 coding sequence is TGTGCCAGCAGCCCCACGAGGGAGGGGTCTTTAGCCAAAAACATTCAGTACTTC. Full variable domain (remainder filled in from reference TRBV11-1 and TRBJ2-4): EAEVAQSPRYKITEKSQAVAFWCDPISGHATLYWYRQILGQGPELLVQFQDESVVDDSQLPKDRFSAERLKGVDSTLKIQPAELGDSAMYLCASSPTREGSLAKNIQYFGAGTRLSVL.